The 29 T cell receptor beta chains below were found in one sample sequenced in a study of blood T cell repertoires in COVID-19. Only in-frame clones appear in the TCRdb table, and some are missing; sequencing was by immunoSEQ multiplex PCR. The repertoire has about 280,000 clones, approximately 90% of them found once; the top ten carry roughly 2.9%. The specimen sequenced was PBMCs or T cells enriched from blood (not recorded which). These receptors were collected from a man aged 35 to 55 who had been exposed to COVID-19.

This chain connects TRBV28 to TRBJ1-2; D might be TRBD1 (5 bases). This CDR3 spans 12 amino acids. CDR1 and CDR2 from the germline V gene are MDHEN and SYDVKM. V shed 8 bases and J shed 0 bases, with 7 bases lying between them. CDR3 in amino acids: CASDSTNYGYTF. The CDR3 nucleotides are TGTGCCAGCGACAGCACTAACTATGGCTACACCTTC.

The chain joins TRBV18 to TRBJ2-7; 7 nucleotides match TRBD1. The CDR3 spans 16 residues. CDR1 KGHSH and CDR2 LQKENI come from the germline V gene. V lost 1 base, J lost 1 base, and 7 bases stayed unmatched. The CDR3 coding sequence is TGTGCCAGCTCACCACTAAAGGTGGACAGGTCCTACGAGCAGTACTTC. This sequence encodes CASSPLKVDRSYEQYF.

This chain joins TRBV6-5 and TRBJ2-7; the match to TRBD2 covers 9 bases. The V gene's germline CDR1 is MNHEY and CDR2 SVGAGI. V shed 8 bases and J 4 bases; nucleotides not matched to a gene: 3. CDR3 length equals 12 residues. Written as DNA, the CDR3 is TGTGCCAGCCAAGGACTAGCGTACGAGCAGTACTTC. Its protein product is CASQGLAYEQYF.

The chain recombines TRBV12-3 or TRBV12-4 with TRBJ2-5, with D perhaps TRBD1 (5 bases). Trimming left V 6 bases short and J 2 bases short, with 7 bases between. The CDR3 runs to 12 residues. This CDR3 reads CASRPGQETQYF. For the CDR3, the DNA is TGTGCCAGCAGACCAGGGCAAGAGACCCAGTACTTC.

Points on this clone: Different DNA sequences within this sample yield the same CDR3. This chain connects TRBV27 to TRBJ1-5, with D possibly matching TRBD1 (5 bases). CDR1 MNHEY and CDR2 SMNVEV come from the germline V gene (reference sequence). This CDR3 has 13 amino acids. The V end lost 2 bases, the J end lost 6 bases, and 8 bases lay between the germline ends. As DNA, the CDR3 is TGTGCCAGCAGTTTAATGGGGGGTCAGCCCCAGCATTTT. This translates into CASSLMGGQPQHF.

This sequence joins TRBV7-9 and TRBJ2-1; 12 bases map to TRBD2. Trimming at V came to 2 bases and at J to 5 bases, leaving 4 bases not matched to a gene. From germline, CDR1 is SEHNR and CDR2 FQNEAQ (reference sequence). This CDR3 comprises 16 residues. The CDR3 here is CASSLTGLAGNNEQFF. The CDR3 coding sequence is TGTGCCAGCAGCTTAACTGGACTAGCGGGGAACAATGAGCAGTTCTTC.

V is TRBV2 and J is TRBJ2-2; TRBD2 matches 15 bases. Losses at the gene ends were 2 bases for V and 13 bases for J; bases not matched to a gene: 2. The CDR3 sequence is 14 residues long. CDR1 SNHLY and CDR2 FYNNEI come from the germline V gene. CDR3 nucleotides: TGTGCCAGCAGTGAATTGGGACTAGCGGGAGGGCTGTTTTTT. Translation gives CASSELGLAGGLFF. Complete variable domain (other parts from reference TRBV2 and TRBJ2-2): EPEVTQTPSHQVTQMGQEVILRCVPISNHLYFYWYRQILGQKVEFLVSFYNNEISEKSEIFDDQFSVERPDGSNFTLKIRSTKLEDSAMYFCASSELGLAGGLFFGEGSRLTVL.

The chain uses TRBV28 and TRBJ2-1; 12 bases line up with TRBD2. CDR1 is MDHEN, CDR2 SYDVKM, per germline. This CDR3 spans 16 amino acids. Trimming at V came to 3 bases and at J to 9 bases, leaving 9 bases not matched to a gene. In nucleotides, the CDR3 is TGTGCCAGCAGTTTGACTAGCGGGAGCCCTTTTGGTGAGCAGTTCTTC. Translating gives CASSLTSGSPFGEQFF.

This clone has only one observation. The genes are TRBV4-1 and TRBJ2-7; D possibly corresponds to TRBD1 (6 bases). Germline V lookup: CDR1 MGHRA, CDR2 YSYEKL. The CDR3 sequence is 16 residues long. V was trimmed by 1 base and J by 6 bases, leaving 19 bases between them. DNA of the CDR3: TGCGCCAGCAGCCAAGCTTCCACAGGGACCTACGGCGAGCAGTACTTC. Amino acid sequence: CASSQASTGTYGEQYF.

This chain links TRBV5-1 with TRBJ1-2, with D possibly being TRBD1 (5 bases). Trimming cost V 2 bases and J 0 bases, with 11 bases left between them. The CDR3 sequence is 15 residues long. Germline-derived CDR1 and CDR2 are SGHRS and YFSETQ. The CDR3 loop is CASSFLPDTNYGYTF. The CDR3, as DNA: TGCGCCAGCAGCTTCCTGCCGGACACTAACTATGGCTACACCTTC.

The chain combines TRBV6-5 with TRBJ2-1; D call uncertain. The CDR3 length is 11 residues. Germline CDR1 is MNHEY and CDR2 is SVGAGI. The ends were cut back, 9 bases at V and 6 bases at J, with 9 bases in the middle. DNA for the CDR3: TGTGCCAGTAGGAGAGGCAATGAGCAGTTCTTC. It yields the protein CASRRGNEQFF.

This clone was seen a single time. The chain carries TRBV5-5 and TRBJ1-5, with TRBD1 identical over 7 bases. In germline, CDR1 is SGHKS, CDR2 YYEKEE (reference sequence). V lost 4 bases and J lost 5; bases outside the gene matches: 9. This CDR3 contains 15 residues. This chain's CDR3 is CASSVIAGGYQPQHF. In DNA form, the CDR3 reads TGTGCCAGCAGCGTCATAGCAGGGGGATATCAGCCCCAGCATTTT.

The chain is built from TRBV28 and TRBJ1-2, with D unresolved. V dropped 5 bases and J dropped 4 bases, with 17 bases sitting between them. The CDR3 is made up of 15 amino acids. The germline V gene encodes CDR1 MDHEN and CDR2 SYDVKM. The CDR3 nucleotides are TGTGCCAGCAGTCCACATCAGCTGGCAGGCTATGGCTACACCTTC. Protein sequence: CASSPHQLAGYGYTF.

The CDR3 loop reads CASSWGQGASYEQYF. The CDR3 coding sequence is TGTGCCAGCAGCTGGGGACAGGGGGCCTCCTACGAGCAGTACTTC. The chain uses TRBV3-1 (or the pseudogene TRBV3-2) and TRBJ2-7, with TRBD1 matching over 12 bases. V shed 5 bases, J shed 0 bases, and the junction held 2 bases outside the gene matches. This CDR3 has 15 amino acids. Germline loops: CDR1 LGHDT, CDR2 YNNKEL (reference sequence).

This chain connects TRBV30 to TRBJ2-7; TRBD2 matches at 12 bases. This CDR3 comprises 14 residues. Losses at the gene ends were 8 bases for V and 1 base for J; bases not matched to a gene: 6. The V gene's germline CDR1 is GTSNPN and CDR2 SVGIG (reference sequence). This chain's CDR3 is CALNLAGGSYEQYF. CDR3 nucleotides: TGTGCCCTTAATCTAGCGGGAGGGTCCTACGAGCAGTACTTC. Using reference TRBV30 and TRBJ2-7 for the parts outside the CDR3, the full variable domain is SQTIHQWPATLVQPVGSPLSLECTVEGTSNPNLYWYRQAAGRGLQLLFYSVGIGQISSEVPQNLSASRPQDRQFILSSKKLLLSDSGFYLCALNLAGGSYEQYFGPGTRLTVT.

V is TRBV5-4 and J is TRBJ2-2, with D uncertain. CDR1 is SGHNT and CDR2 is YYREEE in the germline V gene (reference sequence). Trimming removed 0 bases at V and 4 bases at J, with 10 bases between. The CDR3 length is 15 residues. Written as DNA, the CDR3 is TGTGCCAGCAGCTTGGGTACTAAAACCACCGGGGAGCTGTTTTTT. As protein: CASSLGTKTTGELFF.

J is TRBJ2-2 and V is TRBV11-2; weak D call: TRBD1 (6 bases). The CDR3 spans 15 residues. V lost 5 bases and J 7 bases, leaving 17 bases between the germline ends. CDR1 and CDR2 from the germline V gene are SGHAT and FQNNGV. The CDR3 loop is CASSGFSSRGGELFF. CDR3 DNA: TGTGCCAGCAGCGGCTTCAGTAGCAGGGGCGGGGAGCTGTTTTTT.

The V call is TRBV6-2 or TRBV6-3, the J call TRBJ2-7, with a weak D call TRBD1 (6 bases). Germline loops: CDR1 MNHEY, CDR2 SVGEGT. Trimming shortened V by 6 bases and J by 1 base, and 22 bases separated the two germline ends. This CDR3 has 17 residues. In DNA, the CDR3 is TGTGCCAGCAGCTATGCCCGCACAGGGATTAATTCCTACGAGCAGTACTTC. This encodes CASSYARTGINSYEQYF.

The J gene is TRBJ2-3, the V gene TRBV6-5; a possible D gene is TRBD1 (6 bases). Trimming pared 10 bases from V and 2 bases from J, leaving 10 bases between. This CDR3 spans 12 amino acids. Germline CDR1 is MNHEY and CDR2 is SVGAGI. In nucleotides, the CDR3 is TGTGCCACACAGGGCACCACAGATACGCAGTATTTT. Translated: CATQGTTDTQYF.

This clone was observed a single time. This CDR3 reads CASSYSASGYTYEQYF. The CDR3 nucleotides are TGTGCCAGCAGTTACTCGGCTAGCGGGTATACCTACGAGCAGTACTTC. The chain has TRBV6-5 and TRBJ2-7; TRBD2 aligns across 8 bases. The CDR3 runs to 16 residues. After removal of 0 bases from V and 2 bases from J, the junction contained 6 bases not matched to a gene. Germline V gene sequence: CDR1 MNHEY, CDR2 SVGAGI.

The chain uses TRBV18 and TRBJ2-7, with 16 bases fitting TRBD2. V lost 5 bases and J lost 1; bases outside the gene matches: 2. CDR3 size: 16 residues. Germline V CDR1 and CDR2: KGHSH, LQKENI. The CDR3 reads CASSAGLAGGSYEQYF. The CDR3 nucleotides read TGTGCCAGCTCAGCGGGACTAGCGGGAGGGTCCTACGAGCAGTACTTC. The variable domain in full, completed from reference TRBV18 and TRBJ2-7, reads NAGVMQNPRHLVRRRGQEARLRCSPMKGHSHVYWYRQLPEEGLKFMVYLQKENIIDESGMPKERFSAEFPKEGPSILRIQQVVRGDSAAYFCASSAGLAGGSYEQYFGPGTRLTVT.

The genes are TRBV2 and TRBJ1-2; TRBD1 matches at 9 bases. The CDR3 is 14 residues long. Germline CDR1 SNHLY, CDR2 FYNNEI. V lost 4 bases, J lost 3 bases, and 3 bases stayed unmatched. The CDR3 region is CASSAGTGYYGYTF. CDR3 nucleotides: TGTGCCAGCAGTGCCGGGACAGGGTACTATGGCTACACCTTC.

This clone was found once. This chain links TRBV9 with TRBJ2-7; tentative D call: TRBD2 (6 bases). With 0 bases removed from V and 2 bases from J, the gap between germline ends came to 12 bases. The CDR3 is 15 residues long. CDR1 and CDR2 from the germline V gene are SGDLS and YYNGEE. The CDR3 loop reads CASSVAASATYEQYF. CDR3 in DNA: TGTGCCAGCAGCGTAGCGGCTAGCGCCACCTACGAGCAGTACTTC.

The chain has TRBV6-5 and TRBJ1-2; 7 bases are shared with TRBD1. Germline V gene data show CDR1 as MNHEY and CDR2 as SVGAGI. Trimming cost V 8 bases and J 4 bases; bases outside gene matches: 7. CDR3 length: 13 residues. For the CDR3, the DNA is TGTGCCAGCCGGGACAGTGGTACCTATGGCTACACCTTC. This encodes CASRDSGTYGYTF.

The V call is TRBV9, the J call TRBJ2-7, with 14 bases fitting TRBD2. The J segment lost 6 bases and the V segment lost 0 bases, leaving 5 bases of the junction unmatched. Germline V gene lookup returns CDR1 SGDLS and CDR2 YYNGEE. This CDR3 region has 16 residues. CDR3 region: CASSVGLAGGPGEQYF. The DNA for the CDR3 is TGTGCCAGCAGCGTAGGACTAGCGGGAGGGCCGGGCGAGCAGTACTTC.

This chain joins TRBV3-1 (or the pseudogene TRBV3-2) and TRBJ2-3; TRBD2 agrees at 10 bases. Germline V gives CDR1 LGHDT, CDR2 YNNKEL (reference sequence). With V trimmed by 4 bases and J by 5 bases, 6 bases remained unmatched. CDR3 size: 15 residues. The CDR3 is CASSRSGRAVDTQYF. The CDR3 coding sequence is TGTGCCAGCAGCCGAAGCGGGAGGGCCGTAGATACGCAGTATTTT.

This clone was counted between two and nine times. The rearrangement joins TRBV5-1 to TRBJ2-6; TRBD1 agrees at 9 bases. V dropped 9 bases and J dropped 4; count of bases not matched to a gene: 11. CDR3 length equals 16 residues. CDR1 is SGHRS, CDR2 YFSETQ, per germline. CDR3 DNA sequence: TGCGCCATCCGGACAGGGGAGAACTCCGGGGCCAACGTCCTGACTTTC. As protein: CAIRTGENSGANVLTF.

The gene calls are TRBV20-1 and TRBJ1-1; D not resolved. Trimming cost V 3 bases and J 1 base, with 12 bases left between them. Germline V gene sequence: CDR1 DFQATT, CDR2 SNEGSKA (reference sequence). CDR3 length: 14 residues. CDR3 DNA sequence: TGCAGTGCTAGTTTCTACCCCACGAACACTGAAGCTTTCTTT. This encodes CSASFYPTNTEAFF.

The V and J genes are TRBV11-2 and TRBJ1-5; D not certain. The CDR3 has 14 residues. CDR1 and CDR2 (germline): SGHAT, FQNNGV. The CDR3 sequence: CGTFGPEGNQPQHF. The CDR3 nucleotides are TGTGGGACGTTCGGGCCGGAGGGCAATCAGCCCCAGCATTTT.